Each of the 10 T cell receptor beta chains below was sequenced from the same sample in a study of blood T cell repertoires in COVID-19. This table comes from immunoSEQ multiplex PCR, and its TCRdb copy is limited to in-frame clones, with some not included. This table holds some 250,000 clones, about 89% found once. The sample was PBMCs or T cells enriched from blood (not recorded which). The receptors were gathered from a man aged 35-49 years who had recovered from COVID-19.

V and J are TRBV18 and TRBJ2-5; D is perhaps TRBD2 (6 bases). Germline V gene sequence: CDR1 KGHSH, CDR2 LQKENI. The CDR3 covers 15 residues. V shed 2 bases and J shed 2 bases, with 12 bases lying between them. The CDR3: CASSPYLAGQETQYF. CDR3 DNA: TGTGCCAGCTCACCATATCTGGCGGGACAAGAGACCCAGTACTTC.

This chain connects TRBV15 to TRBJ2-3, with a weak D call TRBD1 (6 bases). The V gene lost 0 bases and the J gene lost 1 base, with 17 bases spanning the gap. This CDR3 is 18 amino acids long. Germline-derived CDR1 and CDR2 are LNHNV and YYDKDF (reference sequence). CDR3 nucleotide sequence: TGTGCCACCAGCAGAGACCAGTTAACAGGGTATGGCACAGATACGCAGTATTTT. Its protein product is CATSRDQLTGYGTDTQYF.

This chain connects TRBV29-1 to TRBJ2-7; D might be TRBD1 (5 bases). CDR1 and CDR2 (germline): SQVTM, ANQGSEA. CDR3 length equals 13 residues. The chain's CDR3 is CRTTVGHDYEQYF. CDR3 nucleotide sequence: TGCAGGACGACTGTCGGACACGATTACGAGCAGTACTTC.

This clone was observed a handful of times. This rearrangement joins TRBV18 to TRBJ2-7; maybe TRBD2 (6 bases). V lost 1 base to trimming and J lost 2 bases, with 12 bases between them. CDR3 length: 15 residues. Germline V CDR1 and CDR2: KGHSH, LQKENI. The CDR3 bases are TGTGCCAGCTCACCACGACGGGAGCTTCCCTACGAGCAGTACTTC. This translates into CASSPRRELPYEQYF.

V and J are TRBV7-2 and TRBJ1-5, with TRBD1 identical over 10 bases. CDR1 and CDR2 (germline): SGHTA, FQGNSA. CDR3 length: 15 amino acids. V gave up 1 base and J gave up 4 bases; unmatched junction bases: 1. This chain's CDR3 is CASSLGQGANQPQHF. In DNA, the CDR3 is TGTGCCAGCAGCTTAGGACAGGGGGCGAATCAGCCCCAGCATTTT.

The rearrangement joins TRBV11-3 to TRBJ2-3; the match to TRBD1 covers 8 bases. This CDR3 is 17 amino acids long. The junction had 7 bases not matched to a gene; V was cut back by 1 base and J by 1 base. Germline CDR1 SGHNT, CDR2 YENEEA. For the CDR3, the DNA is TGTGCCAGCAGCTTAGGCCAGGGGGCGCGCGGCACAGATACGCAGTATTTT. Its translation is CASSLGQGARGTDTQYF.

The chain joins TRBV19 to TRBJ2-1, with D perhaps TRBD1 (5 bases). The CDR3 extends over 15 amino acids. The V and J ends lost 10 bases and 6 bases respectively, with 22 bases between them. Germline lookup yields CDR1 LNHDA and CDR2 SQIVND (reference sequence). The CDR3 coding sequence is TGTGCCACCTTAGGGCAGGGTTTATTGGTCAATGAGCAGTTCTTC. This sequence encodes CATLGQGLLVNEQFF.

This clone came up once. This chain joins TRBV5-1 and TRBJ2-1, with TRBD2 matching over 13 bases. The V gene end was trimmed by 4 bases and the J gene end by 8 bases; junction bases not matched to a gene: 6. This CDR3 region has 15 residues. The germline V gene has CDR1 SGHRS and CDR2 YFSETQ. The CDR3 protein is CASSPTSGRFYEQFF. Here the CDR3 DNA reads TGCGCCAGCAGCCCGACTAGCGGGAGGTTCTATGAGCAGTTCTTC.

A single count supports this clone. The chain has TRBV29-1 and TRBJ1-5; 10 bases map to TRBD1. Germline V lookup: CDR1 SQVTM, CDR2 ANQGSEA. The V and J ends lost 4 bases and 5 bases, in that order; junction bases with no gene match: 5. The CDR3 spans 14 residues. The CDR3 loop reads CSVGGQGIHQPQHF. CDR3 bases: TGCAGCGTTGGGGGACAGGGGATTCATCAGCCCCAGCATTTT.

This chain uses TRBV28 with TRBJ2-1; TRBD1 aligns across 8 bases. Looked up from germline, CDR1 is MDHEN and CDR2 is SYDVKM. CDR3 length equals 16 residues. V was clipped by 2 bases and J by 1 base; unmatched bases: 4. CDR3: CASSLMTGASYNEQFF. For the CDR3, the DNA is TGTGCCAGCAGTTTAATGACAGGGGCATCCTACAATGAGCAGTTCTTC.